This TCR beta chain is from a study of T cell repertoires in cytomegalovirus infection. There are many counts of this clonotype. Each CDR3 protein is one row after TCRdb ran MiXCR on the reads. The sample consists of under 300,000 distinct CDR3 sequences, over 15% of them appearing once. Germline CDR1 SGHTA, CDR2 FQGNSA. V lost 5 bases, J lost 9 bases, and 22 bases stayed unmatched. The CDR3 consists of 19 residues. The chain carries TRBV7-2 and TRBJ1-6; TRBD1 matches 7 bases. The sequenced material came from CD8+ T cells from PBMCs. This TCR derives from a human donor in good health (CMV status not recorded). Some clones in this sample may be carry-over from other donors' samples. CDR3 in DNA: TGTGCCAGCAGCCCCCACCCGAGTTGGGGTTTGGACAGGCGTTCACCCCTCCACTTT. Encoded protein: CASSPHPSWGLDRRSPLHF.